This TCR beta chain was captured by sequencing in a study of blood T cell repertoires in COVID-19. Across the whole study: Sites across the United States, Italy and Spain contributed samples from acute and convalescent COVID-19. Sample material is recorded as cDNA or gDNA derived from T cells, B-cell-depleted T cells, or PBMCs.

In the original workflow: The authors estimated nucleated cell counts from reference gene primer amplification. TCRdb's table, derived via immunoSEQ multiplex PCR, lists solely in-frame clones and lacks some. From that table come the V and J calls and clone size; the DNA was used to work out D and trimming. Seen here are roughly 160,000 clones, 80% to 85% observed once, and the top ten hold approximately 10%. Between the trimmed V and J ends, which lost 2 bases and 7 bases, there was a span of 9 bases. The CDR3 is 13 amino acids. Looked up from germline, CDR1 is MDHEN and CDR2 is SYDVKM. This receptor was taken from a man aged 65 to 79 with active or convalescent COVID-19. The sample comprised peripheral blood. The chain couples TRBV28 to TRBJ1-5; D might be TRBD1 (5 bases). CDR3 protein: CASSLVGGQPQHF. The CDR3 DNA reads TGTGCCAGCAGTTTAGTGGGGGGGCAGCCCCAGCATTTT.